The 30 T cell receptor beta chains reported below all come from one sample, sequenced in a study of blood T cells in healthy people across ages. The authors ran a second PCR of 7 to 11 cycles using a sample-barcoded 5' primer and a J-beta primer mix. TCRdb ran MiXCR on the 5' RACE reads and lists one entry per CDR3 protein. The sample has about 1.6 million distinct CDR3 sequences; approximately 32% are singletons. Sample: blood. The receptors originated from a woman younger than 45 in good health.

The rearrangement joins TRBV28 to TRBJ2-3; 7 bases align to TRBD2. There are 15 residues in the CDR3. V lost 8 bases to trimming and J lost 2 bases; unmatched junction nucleotides: 10. Germline loops: CDR1 MDHEN, CDR2 SYDVKM. DNA for the CDR3: TGTGCCAGCCTCCAGGGCCGGGACTACACAGATACGCAGTATTTT. Its translation: CASLQGRDYTDTQYF.

This clonotype was seen only a few times. CDR3 sequence reads: CASSQENRTPYNEQFF. CDR3 nucleotides: TGCGCCAGCAGCCAAGAGAACAGGACCCCCTACAATGAGCAGTTCTTC. The chain combines TRBV4-1 with TRBJ2-1, with D maybe TRBD1 (5 bases). Between the trimmed V and J ends, which lost 0 bases and 2 bases, there was a span of 11 bases. Germline values: CDR1 MGHRA, CDR2 YSYEKL. There are 16 residues in the CDR3.

On this clonotype: An end of the junction does not agree with germline; a read error may underlie this. The chain employs TRBV27 and TRBJ2-7; tentative D call: TRBD2 (6 bases). The CDR3 is 15 residues long. Germline V gives CDR1 MNHEY, CDR2 SMNVEV (reference sequence). The CDR3 sequence: CGSSSPAGPSYEQYF. CDR3 DNA sequence: TGTGGCAGCAGTTCCCCGGCGGGGCCCTCCTACGAGCAGTACTTC.

There are a few counts of this clonotype. This chain connects TRBV7-2 to TRBJ2-1; possible D gene TRBD2, 6 bases. CDR1 and CDR2 from the germline V gene are SGHTA and FQGNSA. The CDR3 totals 15 residues. V was cut by 2 bases and J by 8 bases, with 16 bases left in between. In nucleotides, the CDR3 is TGTGCCAGCAGCTTAAGGCTAGCGTGGGGTGATGAGCAGTTCTTC. It is translated as CASSLRLAWGDEQFF. Filled out from reference TRBV7-2 and TRBJ2-1, the complete variable domain reads GAGVSQSPSNKVTEKGKDVELRCDPISGHTALYWYRQSLGQGLEFLIYFQGNSAPDKSGLPSDRFSAERTGGSVSTLTIQRTQQEDSAVYLCASSLRLAWGDEQFFGPGTRLTVL.

This clonotype was seen many times. One junction end does not reproduce the germline sequence, and a read error may be involved. This chain joins TRBV28 and TRBJ2-5; 7 bases fit TRBD2. The CDR3 consists of 12 residues. CDR1 and CDR2 from the germline V gene are MDHEN and SYDVKM. The chain's CDR3 is CASSGIVETQYF. The CDR3 nucleotides are TGTGCGAGCAGCGGGATCGTGGAGACCCAGTACTTC.

The sample holds one count of this clonotype. The chain combines TRBV2 with TRBJ1-1, with D possibly being TRBD1 (6 bases). Trimming pared 5 bases from V and 4 bases from J, leaving 20 bases between. The germline CDR1 and CDR2 sequences are SNHLY and FYNNEI. The length of the CDR3 is 16 residues. The CDR3 is CASSLRGGEGCTEAFF. DNA for the CDR3: TGTGCCAGCAGTCTTCGAGGGGGGGAGGGATGCACTGAAGCTTTCTTT.

This chain connects TRBV4-1 to TRBJ2-1, with 8 positions matching TRBD2. The CDR3 is made up of 14 amino acids. The J segment lost 8 bases and the V segment lost 2 bases, leaving 5 bases of the junction unmatched. In germline, CDR1 is MGHRA, CDR2 YSYEKL. The CDR3 loop reads CASSQRREDHEQFF. The CDR3 DNA reads as TGCGCCAGCAGCCAACGGCGGGAGGACCATGAGCAGTTCTTC.

This chain connects TRBV11-2 to TRBJ1-2; D gene unclear. Germline CDR1 SGHAT, CDR2 FQNNGV. The CDR3 runs to 13 residues. The V and J ends lost 0 bases and 7 bases respectively, with 9 bases between them. The CDR3 DNA sequence: TGTGCCAGCAGCTTAGATTCGATGTTTGGCTACACCTTC. Protein sequence: CASSLDSMFGYTF. Using reference TRBV11-2 and TRBJ1-2 for the parts outside the CDR3, the full variable domain is EAGVAQSPRYKIIEKRQSVAFWCNPISGHATLYWYQQILGQGPKLLIQFQNNGVVDDSQLPKDRFSAERLKGVDSTLKIQPAKLEDSAVYLCASSLDSMFGYTFGSGTRLTVV.

This clonotype occurred a few times. The V gene is TRBV29-1, the J gene TRBJ1-5, with D possibly matching TRBD1 (5 bases). The CDR3 totals 13 residues. Germline V lookup: CDR1 SQVTM, CDR2 ANQGSEA. V lost 4 bases, J lost 5 bases, and 12 bases lay in between. The CDR3 nucleotides read TGCAGCGTTGCCAGGGAAAAGGATCAGCCCCAGCATTTT. Translation gives CSVAREKDQPQHF.

This clonotype appeared a few times. The chain employs TRBV3-1 and TRBJ2-1; the D gene is possibly TRBD2 (5 bases). The CDR3 runs 14 residues. V lost 0 bases and J lost 9, with 12 bases in between. Looked up from germline, CDR1 is LGHDT and CDR2 is YNNKEL (reference sequence). The CDR3 reads CASSQEPNRGEQFF. CDR3 sequence (DNA): TGTGCCAGCAGCCAAGAGCCCAACCGGGGTGAGCAGTTCTTC.

This clonotype was seen only a few times. The V call is TRBV7-3, the J call TRBJ1-1; 10 positions agree with TRBD1. V lost 5 bases and J lost 5; bases outside the gene matches: 5. The germline V gene has CDR1 SGHTA and CDR2 FQGTGA. The CDR3 is made up of 14 amino acids. The CDR3 sequence is CASSAGQGETEAFF. Written as DNA, the CDR3 is TGTGCCAGCAGCGCCGGACAGGGGGAAACTGAAGCTTTCTTT.

This clonotype was seen many times. The CDR3: CASSLGGGYYEQYF. The CDR3 DNA reads as TGTGCCAGCAGCTTAGGGGGCGGTTACTACGAGCAGTACTTC. This rearrangement joins TRBV28 to TRBJ2-7; 7 bases fit TRBD1. Per the germline V gene, CDR1 is MDHEN and CDR2 is SYDVKM. V shed 6 bases, J shed 3 bases, and the junction held 8 bases outside the gene matches. The CDR3 is made up of 14 amino acids.

In this sample, this clonotype turned up a few times. V gene TRBV4-1 combines with J gene TRBJ2-3; unclear D gene. Deletions cut 0 bases from V and 13 bases from J, with 11 bases between. This CDR3 comprises 12 residues. Germline CDR1 is MGHRA and CDR2 is YSYEKL. The CDR3 bases are TGCGCCAGCAGCCAAGATGGGGTTAAGGAGTATTTT. Protein sequence: CASSQDGVKEYF.

This clonotype was observed a handful of times. This chain joins TRBV21-1 and TRBJ1-1. TRBV21-1 is deemed a pseudogene. CDR3 length: 12 amino acids. CDR3 DNA: TGTGCCGGCAGTCCTCTCACCCGTGAGGCTTTCTTT. Translation gives CAGSPLTREAFF.

The rearrangement joins TRBV29-1 to TRBJ2-1, with unresolved D. Trimming removed 4 bases from V and 4 bases from J, with 17 bases in between. The CDR3 runs 15 residues. Germline CDR1 and CDR2: SQVTM and ANQGSEA. This CDR3 is CSVVGSLYQYNEQFF. CDR3 nucleotide sequence: TGCAGCGTTGTGGGCAGCCTTTATCAGTACAATGAGCAGTTCTTC.

V and J are TRBV5-1 and TRBJ2-7; D unclear. This CDR3 comprises 14 residues. Germline CDR1 reads SGHRS; CDR2 reads YFSETQ. V was clipped by 0 bases and J by 2 bases, with 9 bases between them. The CDR3 region has the DNA TGCGCCAGCAGCTTGGTAGTTTTGCCCTACGAGCAGTACTTC. Encoded protein: CASSLVVLPYEQYF.

V usage is TRBV12-1 and J usage is TRBJ2-4; TRBD2 is taken as the D call from the table, unchecked against the DNA. The J call is in doubt because the DNA end fits TRBJ2-7 better. TRBV12-1 is described as a pseudogene. The CDR3 spans 15 residues. The CDR3 loop is CASSFGWGLFYEQYF. CDR3 bases: TGTGCCAGCAGCTTTGGTTGGGGACTATTCTACGAGCAGTACTTC.

The table lists this clonotype with many counts. V and J are TRBV12-3 or TRBV12-4 and TRBJ2-1; no clear D gene. The CDR3 runs 13 residues. The ends were cut back, 1 base at V and 4 bases at J, with 5 bases in the middle. CDR3 coding DNA: TGTGCCAGCAGTTTAGTGGCGTACAATGAGCAGTTCTTC. It encodes CASSLVAYNEQFF.

This clonotype was counted between two and nine times. The chain couples TRBV7-9 to TRBJ2-5; 7 nucleotides match TRBD1. Germline V CDR1 and CDR2: SEHNR, FQNEAQ (reference sequence). Trimming at V came to 5 bases and at J to 3 bases, leaving 9 bases not matched to a gene. This CDR3 comprises 15 residues. The CDR3, as DNA: TGTGCCAGCAGCGACGTGCCAGGGGGTAAAGAGACCCAGTACTTC. It encodes CASSDVPGGKETQYF.

This clonotype was observed at least ten times. This chain uses TRBV20-1 with TRBJ2-1; D possibly corresponds to TRBD2 (7 bases). CDR3 length: 15 amino acids. Germline CDR1 and CDR2: DFQATT and SNEGSKA (reference sequence). V was trimmed by 6 bases and J by 4 bases, leaving 19 bases between them. The CDR3 sequence: CSASPGGLVYNEQFF. The CDR3 region has the DNA TGCAGTGCGAGCCCGGGGGGCCTCGTATACAATGAGCAGTTCTTC.

The chain joins TRBV7-8 to TRBJ2-7; the match to TRBD2 covers 7 bases. V lost 3 bases, J lost 4 bases, and 9 bases stayed unmatched. CDR3 length: 15 amino acids. Germline V lookup: CDR1 SGHVS, CDR2 FQNEAQ. The CDR3 sequence is CASSLGGGVGYEQYF. The CDR3, as DNA: TGTGCCAGCAGCTTGGGGGGGGGAGTCGGATACGAGCAGTACTTC.

This clonotype was seen a few times. The rearrangement links TRBV10-3 to TRBJ2-1; D is ambiguous. The CDR3 consists of 12 residues. The germline gives CDR1 ENHRY, CDR2 SYGVKD. Trimming removed 10 bases from V and 5 bases from J, with 12 bases in between. The CDR3 loop reads CATSVPDNEQFF. For the CDR3, the DNA is TGTGCCACCTCTGTACCGGACAATGAGCAGTTCTTC.

This clonotype was counted a single time. V usage is TRBV27 and J usage is TRBJ1-1, with 9 nucleotides matching TRBD1. The J segment lost 4 bases and the V segment lost 8 bases, leaving 8 bases of the junction unmatched. CDR1 is MNHEY, CDR2 SMNVEV, per germline (reference sequence). This CDR3 is built from 14 residues. CDR3 nucleotides: TGTGCCAGCGGTCTTCAGACAGGGGGCACTGAAGCTTTCTTT. It encodes CASGLQTGGTEAFF.

This clonotype was seen once. The chain is built from TRBV4-1 and TRBJ2-5; 7 bases agree with TRBD2. The DNA end is more similar to TRBJ2-7, so the J call may be wrong. Germline CDR1 and CDR2: MGHRA and YSYEKL. The CDR3 is 13 residues long. The CDR3 DNA reads as TGCGCCAGCAGTGGGAGGGTAGGAGGCGAGCAGTACTTC. Translated, it gives CASSGRVGGEQYF.

This clonotype has just a few counts. A single base separates this from a much larger clone, so it may be a read error. The chain couples TRBV20-1 to TRBJ1-4; D uncertain. CDR3 length: 14 amino acids. Looked up from germline, CDR1 is DFQATT and CDR2 is SNEGSKA (reference sequence). The chain's CDR3 is CSAPTIRGNEKRFF. In DNA, the CDR3 is TGCAGTGCCCCCACCATACGAGGGAATGAAAAACGGTTTTTT.

A remark on this clonotype: Mismatch with germline at one junction end may stem from a read error. V is TRBV12-3 or TRBV12-4 and J is TRBJ2-3, with D perhaps matching TRBD2 (6 bases). This CDR3 contains 18 residues. CDR3 nucleotides: TGTGCCAGCAGTTTGGGAGTTGGGGGGACCTCTAGCACAGATGCGCAGTATTTT. It codes for CASSLGVGGTSSTDAQYF.

The gene calls are TRBV15 and TRBJ2-1, with 7 positions matching TRBD2. With V trimmed by 6 bases and J by 5 bases, 25 bases remained unmatched. CDR1 is LNHNV and CDR2 is YYDKDF in the germline V gene (reference sequence). The CDR3 is 20 amino acids. The CDR3 here is CATSSPDGATSGGWNNEQFF. For the CDR3, the DNA is TGTGCCACCAGTTCCCCGGACGGGGCTACGTCGGGGGGATGGAACAATGAGCAGTTCTTC.

The chain uses TRBV7-3 and TRBJ2-1; the D is unclear. The germline V and J ends were trimmed by 2 bases and 4 bases, with 9 bases remaining between them. CDR1 is SGHTA and CDR2 is FQGTGA in the germline V gene. This CDR3 has 14 residues. CDR3 sequence: CASSLGPTYNEQFF. CDR3 bases: TGTGCCAGCAGCTTAGGACCAACATACAATGAGCAGTTCTTC.

This clonotype was counted only a few times. The genes are TRBV25-1 and TRBJ1-2, with 10 nucleotides matching TRBD1. Per germline, CDR1 MGHDK and CDR2 SYGVNS. The V and J ends lost 5 bases and 8 bases, in that order; junction bases with no gene match: 11. The CDR3 runs to 15 residues. CDR3 residues: CASSSTDRGSGGYTF. CDR3 in DNA: TGTGCCAGCAGTTCTACGGACAGGGGGTCCGGGGGCTACACCTTC.

The V gene is TRBV10-3, the J gene TRBJ2-5, with D possibly matching TRBD1 (6 bases). Germline assignment: CDR1 ENHRY and CDR2 SYGVKD. The V gene lost 0 bases and the J gene lost 3 bases, with 17 bases spanning the gap. CDR3 size: 17 residues. CDR3 sequence: CAISESTLTGTKETQYF. The CDR3 DNA sequence: TGTGCCATCAGTGAGTCGACTCTGACGGGGACAAAAGAGACCCAGTACTTC.